Each of the 13 T cell receptor beta chains below was sequenced from the same sample in a study of cytomegalovirus exposure and HLA in healthy donors. The PCR ran on 60 Vbeta and 13 Jbeta primers. Sequenced by immunoSEQ multiplex PCR; TCRdb stores in-frame clones only, minus some. The sample holds about 130,000 clones, approximately 61% seen once. The source material was PBMCs. These receptors were collected from a human donor in good health.

The chain joins TRBV7-9 to TRBJ1-2; 8 positions agree with TRBD1. Germline V CDR1 and CDR2: SEHNR, FQNEAQ (reference sequence). The J segment lost 4 bases and the V segment lost 5 bases, leaving 9 bases of the junction unmatched. The CDR3 contains 15 residues. The CDR3 sequence: CASSLLDRDSYGYTF. The CDR3 nucleotides are TGTGCCAGCAGCCTCCTGGACAGGGACTCCTATGGCTACACCTTC.

The J gene is TRBJ1-3, the V gene TRBV19; possibly TRBD1 for D (6 bases). Per germline, CDR1 LNHDA and CDR2 SQIVND (reference sequence). This CDR3 has 14 amino acids. V dropped 6 bases and J dropped 4 bases, with 13 bases sitting between them. This chain's CDR3 is CASRSGTPGNTIYF. The CDR3 region has the DNA TGTGCCAGTAGGTCCGGGACACCAGGAAACACCATATATTTT.

With regard to this clone: The same CDR3 also results from other DNA sequences found in this sample. The rearrangement uses TRBV5-1 and TRBJ1-5, with D maybe TRBD1 (5 bases). Trimming shortened V by 0 bases and J by 4 bases, and 8 bases separated the two germline ends. Per the germline V gene, CDR1 is SGHRS and CDR2 is YFSETQ. This CDR3 is 14 amino acids long. CDR3 amino acids: CASSLAPGNQPQHF. The CDR3 nucleotides are TGCGCCAGCAGCTTGGCGCCAGGGAATCAGCCCCAGCATTTT.

This clone has more than one count but fewer than ten. The gene calls are TRBV7-6 and TRBJ1-5; D call uncertain. V lost 5 bases to trimming and J lost 3 bases, with 14 bases between them. From germline, CDR1 is SGHVS and CDR2 FNYEAQ. This CDR3 is built from 15 residues. CDR3 protein: CASSQARHHNQPQHF. The CDR3 coding sequence is TGTGCCAGCAGCCAGGCGAGACATCACAATCAGCCCCAGCATTTT. The full variable domain, rest sourced from reference TRBV7-6 and TRBJ1-5, is GAGVSQSPRYKVTKRGQDVALRCDPISGHVSLYWYRQALGQGPEFLTYFNYEAQQDKSGLPNDRFSAERPEGSISTLTIQRTEQRDSAMYRCASSQARHHNQPQHFGDGTRLSIL.

Here the CDR3 reads CSAKTSLEQFF. CDR3 in DNA: TGCAGTGCAAAGACTAGCCTGGAGCAGTTCTTC. V and J are TRBV20-1 and TRBJ2-1, with 7 bases lining up with TRBD2. The germline gives CDR1 DFQATT, CDR2 SNEGSKA (reference sequence). J gave up 10 bases and V 6 bases, and 6 bases lay outside the gene matches. The CDR3 contains 11 residues.

The chain carries TRBV28 and TRBJ2-7, with D perhaps TRBD1 (6 bases). V shed 4 bases and J shed 3 bases, with 19 bases lying between them. CDR3 length: 16 amino acids. Looked up from germline, CDR1 is MDHEN and CDR2 is SYDVKM. In DNA form, the CDR3 reads TGTGCCAGCAGTTCCTCCCCTGACAGGCCTCTCTACGAGCAGTACTTC. Translating gives CASSSSPDRPLYEQYF.

With regard to this clone: The sample has other DNA sequences that encode this CDR3 too. The CDR3 coding sequence is TGCGCCAGCAGCCAGGGACAGGGATACGGCTACACCTTC. Its protein product is CASSQGQGYGYTF. This chain uses TRBV5-1 with TRBJ1-2; TRBD1 aligns across 9 bases. From germline, CDR1 is SGHRS and CDR2 YFSETQ. The V and J ends lost 4 bases and 8 bases, in that order; junction bases with no gene match: 6. This CDR3 spans 13 amino acids.

V is TRBV11-1 and J is TRBJ2-7; 12 bases are shared with TRBD2. Germline-derived CDR1 and CDR2 are SGHAT and FQDESV (reference sequence). Unmatched junction bases numbered 6, after V lost 4 bases and J lost 5 bases. This CDR3 has 15 residues. The CDR3 spells CASSSRLAGAHEQYF. Written as DNA, the CDR3 is TGTGCCAGCAGCTCAAGACTAGCGGGAGCCCACGAGCAGTACTTC.

V usage is TRBV28 and J usage is TRBJ1-5; 10 positions agree with TRBD1. Germline V CDR1 and CDR2: MDHEN, SYDVKM. V lost 4 bases, J lost 2 bases, and 8 bases stayed unmatched. The CDR3 covers 17 residues. The CDR3 nucleotides read TGTGCCAGCAGTTCGGACAGGGGGATATCTGGCAATCAGCCCCAGCATTTT. Encoded protein: CASSSDRGISGNQPQHF.

There are a few counts of this clone. The chain recombines TRBV9 with TRBJ2-7, with TRBD1 matching 7 bases. The germline V gene has CDR1 SGDLS and CDR2 YYNGEE. The CDR3 contains 14 residues. The V gene end was trimmed by 4 bases and the J gene end by 0 bases; junction bases not matched to a gene: 4. CDR3 coding DNA: TGTGCCAGCAGCCCGCGACAGGGCTCCTACGAGCAGTACTTC. This encodes CASSPRQGSYEQYF. Based on the CDR3 plus reference TRBV9 and TRBJ2-7, the full variable domain is DSGVTQTPKHLITATGQRVTLRCSPRSGDLSVYWYQQSLDQGLQFLIQYYNGEERAKGNILERFSAQQFPDLHSELNLSSLELGDSALYFCASSPRQGSYEQYFGPGTRLTVT.

V and J are TRBV6-6 and TRBJ2-7; D might be TRBD2 (5 bases). The V end was cut by 5 bases, the J end by 7 bases, with 18 bases between. The CDR3 consists of 14 residues. The germline gives CDR1 MNHNY, CDR2 SVGAGI (reference sequence). CDR3 sequence (DNA): TGTGCCAGCAGTCAAGGGAGAATAAGAGAGGAGCAGTACTTC. This encodes CASSQGRIREEQYF.

The chain has TRBV6-7 and TRBJ2-7, with D perhaps TRBD2 (5 bases). TRBV6-7 belongs to the ORF category, with a function that is uncertain. V lost 5 bases, J lost 3 bases, and 8 bases lay in between. This CDR3 spans 12 amino acids. The CDR3 coding sequence is TGTGCCAGCAGTCACGGGATCTACGAGCAGTACTTC. It codes for CASSHGIYEQYF.

This clone turned up a few times. This CDR3 reads CASSIGTGIGYEQYF. CDR3 DNA: TGTGCCAGTAGTATCGGCACAGGGATAGGGTACGAGCAGTACTTC. V usage is TRBV19 and J usage is TRBJ2-7, with D possibly being TRBD1 (6 bases). V lost 3 bases and J lost 4, with 16 bases in between. The CDR3 spans 15 residues. The germline V gene has CDR1 LNHDA and CDR2 SQIVND (reference sequence).